This T cell receptor beta chain was identified during a study of sequential checkpoint blockade in melanoma. Study-wide context: Randomization was 1:1 between first-line nivolumab→ipilimumab and ipilimumab→nivolumab.

The treatment: randomized to nivolumab then ipilimumab (arm A) or the reverse (arm B). No patient had prior DNA-damaging chemotherapy. From thawed PBMCs, live CD3+CD8+ cells negative for CD19 and CD56 were sorted. The CDR3 has 13 residues. From germline, CDR1 is MNHEY and CDR2 SVGAGI. Trimming cost V 6 bases and J 4 bases; bases outside gene matches: 4. TCRdb's table, derived via immunoSEQ multiplex PCR, lists solely in-frame clones and lacks some. The sample has more than 10,000 clones; over 75% are singletons. This receptor was obtained from a human donor with melanoma. This rearrangement joins TRBV6-5 to TRBJ1-1, with 8 bases aligning to TRBD1. Sequencing used CD8+ T cells sorted from blood (inferred from file names), obtained from a patient given nivolumab and ipilimumab in sequence. CDR3 coding DNA: TGTGCCAGCAGCCGGGACAGGAGCACTGAAGCTTTCTTT. Translated: CASSRDRSTEAFF.